This passage covers 15 T cell receptor beta chains from one sample sequenced in a study of control samples from healthy donors and cancer patients. The data were produced by immunoSEQ multiplex PCR, yet TCRdb's version contains in-frame clones alone and is incomplete. The sample contains roughly 100,000 clones, around 89% of which appear only once. The specimen was PBMCs. The receptors shown here come from a man between 60 and 70 years old with lung cancer.

CDR3 coding DNA: TGTGCCAGCAGCGCAGCGGGACGCCCAAACATTCAGTACTTC. Residues: CASSAAGRPNIQYF. The chain combines TRBV7-6 with TRBJ2-4; 7 nucleotides match TRBD2. CDR1 is SGHVS and CDR2 is FNYEAQ in the germline V gene. V gave up 5 bases and J gave up 6 bases; unmatched junction bases: 7. CDR3 length equals 14 residues.

The table lists this clone with a few counts. The V call is TRBV7-2, the J call TRBJ1-4, with 7 nucleotides matching TRBD1. The CDR3 covers 15 residues. Trimming cost V 2 bases and J 8 bases; bases outside gene matches: 8. Per germline, CDR1 SGHTA and CDR2 FQGNSA. CDR3: CASSLSQGGGEKLFF. CDR3 DNA: TGTGCCAGCAGCTTATCCCAGGGAGGGGGCGAAAAACTGTTTTTT.

This chain uses TRBV27 with TRBJ2-7; D may match TRBD1 or TRBD2 (5 bases each). Trimming stripped 3 bases from V and 2 bases from J, with 11 bases between. The CDR3 spans 14 residues. In germline, CDR1 is MNHEY, CDR2 SMNVEV (reference sequence). CDR3 protein: CASSFSQGPYEQYF. As DNA, the CDR3 is TGTGCCAGCAGTTTTAGTCAGGGACCCTACGAGCAGTACTTC.

The J gene is TRBJ2-1, the V gene TRBV11-3; TRBD1 might be the D (5 bases). The germline gives CDR1 SGHNT, CDR2 YENEEA. Trimming removed 0 bases at V and 8 bases at J, with 5 bases between. CDR3 size: 12 residues. The CDR3 here is CASSLEGDEQFF. The CDR3 DNA is TGTGCCAGCAGCTTAGAAGGGGATGAGCAGTTCTTC.

The chain employs TRBV20-1 and TRBJ2-4; D call uncertain. This CDR3 region has 12 residues. CDR1 is DFQATT, CDR2 SNEGSKA, per germline (reference sequence). V was trimmed by 3 bases and J by 6 bases, leaving 9 bases between them. The CDR3 sequence is CSASPSRNIQYF. CDR3 DNA sequence: TGCAGTGCTAGTCCCTCGAGAAACATTCAGTACTTC.

This clone was seen only a few times. The chain couples TRBV5-4 to TRBJ2-3, with 7 bases lining up with TRBD2. The CDR3 runs to 14 residues. CDR1 is SGHNT, CDR2 YYREEE, per germline (reference sequence). J lost 5 bases, V lost 4 bases, and 7 bases had no gene match. The CDR3 region has the DNA TGTGCCAGCAGCACCGGGACTACGGTAGATACGCAGTATTTT. This translates into CASSTGTTVDTQYF.

In this sample, this clone turned up a few times. V usage is TRBV2 and J usage is TRBJ2-7; the D gene is possibly TRBD2 (5 bases). The V gene's germline CDR1 is SNHLY and CDR2 FYNNEI. Trimming removed 5 bases at V and 2 bases at J, with 10 bases between. CDR3 length: 13 amino acids. The CDR3 nucleotides read TGTGCCAGCAGTTGGACTGTCCCCTACGAGCAGTACGTC. Translating gives CASSWTVPYEQYV.

The chain recombines TRBV3-1 (or the pseudogene TRBV3-2) with TRBJ1-1; 9 bases are shared with TRBD1. Losses at the gene ends were 2 bases for V and 4 bases for J; bases not matched to a gene: 14. Per germline, CDR1 LGHDT and CDR2 YNNKEL (reference sequence). The CDR3 runs 18 residues. CDR3 sequence: CASSQLSGTGLGGTEAFF. The CDR3 DNA follows: TGTGCCAGCAGCCAACTCTCCGGGACAGGGCTTGGTGGCACTGAAGCTTTCTTT.

To note about this clone: One end of the junction does not line up with germline, which may come from a read error. The chain employs TRBV10-3 and TRBJ1-2, with TRBD1 matching 12 bases. The CDR3 has 12 amino acids. Germline CDR1 ENHRY, CDR2 SYGVKD. CDR3 residues: CAISLGQGASKF. In DNA, the CDR3 is TGTGCCATCAGTCTGGGACAGGGGGCCTCGAAATTC.

V is TRBV27 and J is TRBJ2-3, with TRBD1 identical over 7 bases. This CDR3 region has 16 residues. CDR1 and CDR2 from the germline V gene are MNHEY and SMNVEV (reference sequence). V trimming: 5 bases; J trimming: 0 bases; junction bases outside the gene matches: 8. The CDR3, as DNA: TGTGCCAGCAGTCCCTGGGACAGTCCTAGCACAGATACGCAGTATTTT. Translation gives CASSPWDSPSTDTQYF.

The chain carries TRBV12-5 and TRBJ2-5; 8 nucleotides line up with TRBD1. CDR3 length: 14 residues. The V gene's germline CDR1 is LGHNT and CDR2 FRNRAP. Trimming cost V 5 bases and J 5 bases; bases outside gene matches: 7. This CDR3 reads CASGISGGDETQYF. DNA of the CDR3: TGTGCTAGTGGTATCTCAGGGGGCGACGAGACCCAGTACTTC. The whole variable domain, remainder taken from reference TRBV12-5 and TRBJ2-5, is DARVTQTPRHKVTEMGQEVTMRCQPILGHNTVFWYRQTMMQGLELLAYFRNRAPLDDSGMPKDRFSAEMPDATLATLKIQPSEPRDSAVYFCASGISGGDETQYFGPGTRLLVL.

The chain is built from TRBV11-3 and TRBJ2-2; 16 bases fit TRBD2. CDR1 and CDR2 (germline): SGHNT, YENEEA. Trimming took 5 bases from V and 4 from J; bases not matched to a gene: 7. The CDR3 is made up of 18 amino acids. CDR3 bases: TGTGCCAGCAGCCTGGGACTAGCGGGGGGGCGTGGCACCGGGGAGCTGTTTTTT. This encodes CASSLGLAGGRGTGELFF. Complete variable domain (other parts from reference TRBV11-3 and TRBJ2-2): EAGVVQSPRYKIIEKKQPVAFWCNPISGHNTLYWYLQNLGQGPELLIRYENEEAVDDSQLPKDRFSAERLKGVDSTLKIQPAELGDSAVYLCASSLGLAGGRGTGELFFGEGSRLTVL.

The rearrangement uses TRBV9 and TRBJ1-2; 8 nucleotides line up with TRBD1. The V segment lost 3 bases and the J segment 8 bases; nucleotides outside the gene matches: 9. There are 14 residues in the CDR3. The V gene's germline CDR1 is SGDLS and CDR2 YYNGEE. CDR3 in DNA: TGTGCCAGCAGCGCCCAACAGGGGGAAGGAGGCTACACCTTC. Translated: CASSAQQGEGGYTF.

V is TRBV10-3 and J is TRBJ2-3, with D tentatively TRBD1 (6 bases). V lost 4 bases and J 4 bases, leaving 15 bases between the germline ends. CDR1 is ENHRY and CDR2 is SYGVKD in the germline V gene. The CDR3 is 15 amino acids. CDR3 loop: CAISGQAGVADTQYF. In nucleotides, the CDR3 is TGTGCCATCAGTGGCCAGGCAGGGGTCGCAGATACGCAGTATTTT.

The J gene is TRBJ2-7, the V gene TRBV7-9; D ambiguous. Trimming removed 3 bases from V and 6 bases from J, with 9 bases in between. The CDR3 contains 12 residues. CDR1 SEHNR and CDR2 FQNEAQ come from the germline V gene (reference sequence). The DNA for the CDR3 is TGTGCCAGCAGCTTCGGGTGGGCCGAGCAGTACTTC. It specifies CASSFGWAEQYF.